This is a list of T cell receptor beta chains from one sample in a study of blood T cell repertoires in COVID-19. Method: immunoSEQ multiplex PCR; TCRdb's copy keeps in-frame clones and lacks some. The repertoire holds just over 150,000 clones, with roughly 93% as singletons. The sequenced sample was peripheral blood. All receptors come from a woman between 50 and 59 years old with acute or convalescent COVID-19. Each CDR3 is given with its conserved first and last residue. The D gene is left open where the match is weak. Clone size is not always given. Where it is, it says once, few, many or a class for expanded clones.

TRBD1,.,TRBJ2-7,TRBV7-7,CASSAGTGDYEQYF,TGTGCTAGCAGCGCCGGGACAGGGGACTACGAGCAGTACTTC
.,.,TRBJ2-3,TRBV4-2,CASSPLESTDTQYF,TGTGCCAGCAGCCCGCTGGAGAGCACAGATACGCAGTATTTT
.,once,TRBJ1-6,TRBV4-2,CASSQDMGGTIGSPLHF,TGTGCCAGCAGCCAAGACATGGGGGGGACTATAGGGTCACCCCTCCACTTT
.,.,TRBJ1-1,TRBV5-1,CASSLESRGAFF,TGCGCCAGCAGCCTTGAGAGCAGAGGGGCTTTCTTT
TRBD1,.,TRBJ1-1,TRBV29-1,CSVEYGGQGYTEAFF,TGCAGCGTTGAATATGGGGGACAGGGATACACTGAAGCTTTCTTT
.,.,TRBJ2-2,TRBV24-1,CATSDVRGAAGELFF,TGTGCCACCAGTGATGTCCGGGGGGCGGCCGGGGAGCTGTTTTTT
.,.,TRBJ1-3,TRBV6-9,CASSYSNRDNSGNTIYF,TGTGCCAGCAGTTATTCCAACAGGGATAACTCTGGAAACACCATATATTTT
TRBD1,.,TRBJ2-7,TRBV29-1,CSVKGQDLAYEQYF,TGCAGCGTTAAAGGACAGGACCTCGCCTACGAGCAGTACTTC
TRBD1,.,TRBJ1-1,TRBV5-6,CASSLSQGKSEAFF,TGTGCCAGCAGCTTGTCACAGGGGAAGTCTGAAGCTTTCTTT
.,.,TRBJ1-1,TRBV6-5,CASSSGHITEAFF,TGTGCCAGCAGTTCGGGACATATCACTGAAGCTTTCTTT
TRBD2,.,TRBJ2-3,TRBV19,CASSTTSGGRTLTDTQYF,TGTGCCAGTAGTACGACTAGCGGGGGGCGGACATTGACAGATACGCAGTATTTT
.,.,TRBJ2-2,TRBV27,CASSTGTRNTGELFF,TGTGCCAGCAGTACCGGGACACGGAACACCGGGGAGCTGTTTTTT
TRBD1,.,TRBJ1-2,TRBV28,CASSPRQGTRGYTF,TGTGCCAGCAGTCCCAGACAGGGGACTCGCGGCTACACCTTC
TRBD1,.,TRBJ1-4,TRBV19,CASHPGGTGGGKLFF,TGTGCCAGCCACCCCGGTGGGACAGGGGGCGGAAAACTGTTTTTT
.,once,TRBJ1-5,TRBV4-2,CASSQESGGGNQPQHF,TGTGCCAGCAGCCAAGAGTCAGGCGGGGGAAATCAGCCCCAGCATTTT
.,.,TRBJ2-5,TRBV2,CASSPQGRETQYF,TGTGCCAGCAGTCCACAGGGTAGGGAGACCCAGTACTTC
.,once,TRBJ1-4,TRBV12-3/TRBV12-4,CASSLSSEKLFF,TGTGCCAGCAGTTTAAGCTCAGAAAAACTGTTTTTT
.,few,TRBJ1-1,TRBV7-9,CASSLETGTEAFF,TGTGCCAGCAGCTTAGAGACAGGCACTGAAGCTTTCTTT
TRBD1,.,TRBJ1-3,TRBV4-3,CASSQDPAGGFSGNTIYF,TGCGCCAGCAGCCAGGATCCAGCAGGGGGCTTCTCTGGAAACACCATATATTTT
TRBD1,.,TRBJ2-1,TRBV7-3,CASSYRGGSYNEQFF,TGTGCCAGCAGCTACAGGGGTGGATCCTACAATGAGCAGTTCTTC
TRBD2,.,TRBJ2-1,TRBV19,CASKGPPGLAGAYEQFF,TGTGCCAGTAAAGGGCCCCCGGGACTAGCGGGAGCATATGAGCAGTTCTTC
TRBD2,.,TRBJ2-1,TRBV3-1/TRBV3-2,CASSPGTSGASSYNEQFF,TGTGCCAGCAGCCCCGGGACTAGCGGGGCGAGCTCCTACAATGAGCAGTTCTTC
.,.,TRBJ2-3,TRBV6-5,CASSYRGTDTQYF,TGTGCCAGCAGTTACCGAGGCACAGATACGCAGTATTTT
TRBD1,.,TRBJ1-1,TRBV7-9,CASSPHRGLNTEAFF,TGTGCCAGCAGCCCGCACAGGGGCTTGAACACTGAAGCTTTCTTT
.,.,TRBJ2-2,TRBV4-3,CASSLSDRYTGELFF,TGCGCCAGCAGCCTATCGGACAGATACACCGGGGAGCTGTTTTTT
TRBD1,.,TRBJ1-5,TRBV19,CASSPSWAGGGQPQHF,TGTGCCAGTAGTCCGTCCTGGGCAGGGGGCGGTCAGCCCCAGCATTTT
.,once,TRBJ1-2,TRBV25-1,CASSEYRSTNFYGYTF,TGTGCCAGCAGTGAATATCGCTCTACCAACTTCTATGGCTACACCTTC
TRBD2,.,TRBJ2-2,TRBV30,CAETSGSPPSGELFF,TGTGCCGAAACTAGCGGGAGCCCGCCCAGCGGGGAGCTGTTTTTT
TRBD1,.,TRBJ1-1,TRBV7-2,CASSLDRGRTEAFF,TGTGCCAGCAGCTTAGACAGGGGGCGCACTGAAGCTTTCTTT
TRBD1,.,TRBJ2-5,TRBV5-1,CASRFDGTAALGTQYF,TGCGCCAGCAGATTTGATGGGACAGCCGCCTTAGGGACCCAGTACTTC
TRBD1,.,TRBJ2-2,TRBV7-2,CASSFTRDRGHGELFF,TGTGCCAGCAGCTTCACTAGGGACAGGGGCCACGGGGAGCTGTTTTTT
TRBD2,.,TRBJ2-2,TRBV30,CAWDGVAGAMNTGELFF,TGTGCCTGGGACGGGGTAGCGGGGGCCATGAACACCGGGGAGCTGTTTTTT
.,once,TRBJ1-5,TRBV7-9,CASSFSSDDQPQHF,TGTGCCAGCAGCTTCTCCTCAGATGATCAGCCCCAGCATTTT
TRBD1,.,TRBJ1-5,TRBV6-1,CASSDTGEGNQPQHF,TGTGCCAGCAGTGACACAGGGGAGGGCAATCAGCCCCAGCATTTT
.,.,TRBJ1-1,TRBV4-2,CASSQLGGLDTEAFF,TGTGCCAGCAGCCAACTTGGGGGGTTGGACACTGAAGCTTTCTTT
.,once,TRBJ2-5,TRBV30,CAWSVRPRRFTEETQYF,TGTGCCTGGAGTGTACGGCCACGGAGATTTACGGAAGAGACCCAGTACTTC
TRBD1,once,TRBJ1-6,TRBV4-3,CASSRGTGGFSPLHF,TGCGCCAGCAGCCGCGGGACAGGGGGTTTTTCACCCCTCCACTTT
TRBD1,.,TRBJ1-5,TRBV29-1,CSVAGGGQPQHF,TGCAGCGTGGCAGGGGGTGGCCAGCCCCAGCATTTT
.,.,TRBJ1-2,TRBV13,CASSLGAGNGYTF,TGTGCCAGCAGCTTAGGGGCAGGGAATGGCTACACCTTC
TRBD1,.,TRBJ1-6,TRBV18,CASSRDRVSSYNSPLHF,TGTGCCAGCTCACGGGACAGGGTGAGCTCCTATAATTCACCCCTCCACTTT
.,few,TRBJ2-7,TRBV18,CASSVGQGNEQYF,TGTGCCAGCTCAGTGGGGCAGGGCAACGAGCAGTACTTC
.,.,TRBJ1-2,TRBV2,CASSGSEASGYTF,TGTGCCAGCAGCGGCTCCGAGGCGAGTGGCTACACCTTC
TRBD2,.,TRBJ2-1,TRBV11-3,CASSLGPGTSGRNEQFF,TGTGCCAGCAGCTTAGGGCCCGGGACTAGCGGGAGAAATGAGCAGTTCTTC
.,.,TRBJ1-5,TRBV12-3/TRBV12-4,CASTPGGPQHF,TGTGCCAGCACTCCGGGGGGGCCCCAGCATTTT
.,.,TRBJ2-2,TRBV24-1,CATSDLQQGKTGELFF,TGTGCCACCAGTGATTTGCAACAGGGAAAAACCGGGGAGCTGTTTTTT
.,.,TRBJ1-1,TRBV6-4,CASSAQEETEAFF,TGTGCCAGCAGTGCGCAGGAAGAGACTGAAGCTTTCTTT
.,.,TRBJ1-2,TRBV6-5,CASSPDSQGYGYTF,TGTGCCAGCAGTCCGGACAGTCAAGGGTATGGCTACACCTTC
TRBD1,.,TRBJ2-2,TRBV5-1,CASSTGQGGELFF,TGCGCCAGCAGCACTGGACAGGGCGGGGAGCTGTTTTTT
.,few,TRBJ2-7,TRBV18,CASSGTTGSKYF,TGTGCCAGCTCAGGGACAACAGGGAGTAAGTACTTC
.,.,TRBJ2-1,TRBV10-3,CAISDTSSEQFF,TGTGCCATCAGTGATACTAGTTCTGAGCAGTTCTTC
.,.,TRBJ2-1,TRBV19,CASSGPGFVQFF,TGTGCCAGTAGTGGTCCGGGTTTCGTGCAGTTCTTC
.,few,TRBJ2-1,TRBV29-1,CSVEESRHEQFF,TGCAGCGTTGAAGAGAGCCGCCACGAGCAGTTCTTC